The entry below gives a single TCR beta chain sequence along with its context. TCRdb's table, derived via immunoSEQ multiplex PCR, lists solely in-frame clones and lacks some. Of tens of thousands of clones in the sample, about 93% were seen once. This entry is derived from a study of cytomegalovirus exposure and HLA in healthy donors. Among the 110 or so subjects of the validation cohort, separate from the roughly 700-subject first cohort, were the donors. CDR1 and CDR2 (germline): SGHTA, FQGTGA. J lost 5 bases, V lost 4 bases, and 5 bases had no gene match. This CDR3 region has 15 residues. This rearrangement joins TRBV7-3 to TRBJ2-3; the match to TRBD2 covers 11 bases. Material: PBMCs. The clonotype comes from a man between 18 and 35 years old in good health and CMV-seronegative. The CDR3 loop is CASSSGLAGVDTQYF. CDR3 in DNA: TGTGCCAGCAGCTCCGGACTAGCGGGTGTAGATACGCAGTATTTT.